These 30 T cell receptor beta chains were sequenced from one sample in a study of T cells in localized non-small cell lung cancer. Assay used: immunoSEQ multiplex PCR; TCRdb lists only in-frame clones, some missing. This sample has approximately 47,000 clones, with around 86% found just once. The starting material was PBMCs, obtained before any cancer treatment. These receptor sequences come from a man aged 40-75 years with stage II lung adenocarcinoma.

V and J are TRBV7-7 and TRBJ2-5; D may correspond to TRBD1 or TRBD2 (6 bases each). V dropped 1 base and J dropped 5 bases, with 14 bases sitting between them. Germline loops: CDR1 SSHAT, CDR2 FNYEAQ (reference sequence). The CDR3 runs 15 residues. CDR3 protein: CASSLVKGGLETQYF. The CDR3 nucleotides read TGTGCCAGCAGCTTAGTTAAGGGGGGTCTTGAGACCCAGTACTTC.

The chain is built from TRBV15 and TRBJ1-6; D gene uncertain. This CDR3 is 15 amino acids long. Between the trimmed V and J ends, which lost 3 bases and 5 bases, there was a span of 11 bases. CDR1 is LNHNV, CDR2 YYDKDF, per germline (reference sequence). The CDR3 here is CATSRTSGNNSPLHF. CDR3 in DNA: TGTGCCACCAGCAGGACTTCGGGAAATAATTCACCCCTCCACTTT.

This chain uses TRBV30 with TRBJ1-3; D remains ambiguous. V lost 3 bases to trimming and J lost 8 bases, with 8 bases between them. CDR3 length equals 11 residues. The V gene's germline CDR1 is GTSNPN and CDR2 SVGIG (reference sequence). CDR3: CAWRDRYTIYF. CDR3 nucleotide sequence: TGTGCCTGGAGGGACCGGTACACCATATATTTT.

CDR3 DNA sequence: TGTGCCAGCAGTGAGGTGTATGACAATTCACCCCTCCACTTT. Translating it yields CASSEVYDNSPLHF. The V and J genes are TRBV6-1 and TRBJ1-6, with unresolved D. Germline CDR1 MNHNS, CDR2 SASEGT. CDR3 length equals 14 residues. V lost 3 bases to trimming and J lost 7 bases, with 10 bases between them.

The chain has TRBV10-2 and TRBJ1-1; D not certain. This CDR3 is 13 amino acids long. V was trimmed by 5 bases and J by 0 bases, leaving 7 bases between them. The germline gives CDR1 WSHSY, CDR2 SAAADI. The CDR3 loop reads CASSPRVNTEAFF. CDR3 nucleotide sequence: TGCGCCAGCAGTCCGCGGGTGAACACTGAAGCTTTCTTT.

The rearrangement links TRBV7-3 to TRBJ1-1, with no clear D. The CDR3 has 13 residues. V was clipped by 2 bases and J by 1 base, with 5 bases between them. Per the germline V gene, CDR1 is SGHTA and CDR2 is FQGTGA. The CDR3 DNA sequence: TGTGCCAGCAGCTTATGGCAGAACACTGAAGCTTTCTTT. Its translation is CASSLWQNTEAFF.

J is TRBJ1-6 and V is TRBV14, with D unclear. Germline CDR1 reads SGHDN; CDR2 reads FVKESK. CDR3 size: 13 residues. V lost 8 bases to trimming and J lost 5 bases, with 10 bases between them. This chain's CDR3 is CASRRVDNSPLHF. As DNA, the CDR3 is TGTGCCAGCCGGAGAGTTGATAATTCACCCCTCCACTTT.

As to this clone: A read error may account for a junction end that differs from germline. The rearrangement links TRBV6-1 to TRBJ1-5, with D unclear. There are 15 residues in the CDR3. Germline V gene sequence: CDR1 MNHNS, CDR2 SASEGT. The CDR3 here is CASGERLQTHQPQHF. The DNA of the CDR3 is TGTGCCAGCGGTGAGAGACTCCAGACCCATCAGCCCCAGCATTTT.

J is TRBJ2-5 and V is TRBV5-5; TRBD1 matches at 9 bases. Germline lookup yields CDR1 SGHKS and CDR2 YYEKEE (reference sequence). J lost 4 bases, V lost 4 bases, and 5 bases had no gene match. The CDR3 runs 14 residues. The DNA of the CDR3 is TGTGCCAGCAGCGTAGGACAGGGGCGAGAGACCCAGTACTTC. Translating it yields CASSVGQGRETQYF.

This rearrangement joins TRBV30 to TRBJ1-4; D might be TRBD1 (6 bases). V was clipped by 1 base and J by 7 bases, with 13 bases between them. The CDR3 sequence is 14 residues long. Looked up from germline, CDR1 is GTSNPN and CDR2 is SVGIG (reference sequence). The CDR3 is CAWSEGGGVEKLFF. The CDR3 nucleotides are TGTGCCTGGAGTGAGGGAGGGGGGGTTGAAAAACTGTTTTTT.

The chain joins TRBV6-5 to TRBJ1-6; D possibly corresponds to TRBD1 (5 bases). CDR3 length: 13 amino acids. Germline CDR1 is MNHEY and CDR2 is SVGAGI. The V gene lost 5 bases and the J gene lost 4 bases, with 6 bases spanning the gap. In DNA form, the CDR3 reads TGTGCCAGCAGTGGGGGGTATAATTCACCCCTCCACTTT. Translated, it gives CASSGGYNSPLHF.

The rearrangement links TRBV2 to TRBJ1-1; no clear D gene. Trimming removed 2 bases at V and 0 bases at J, with 13 bases between. The CDR3 length is 16 residues. Per the germline V gene, CDR1 is SNHLY and CDR2 is FYNNEI. For the CDR3, the DNA is TGTGCCAGCAGTGAATTTTTCCAGGATATGAACACTGAAGCTTTCTTT. It yields the protein CASSEFFQDMNTEAFF.

The rearrangement links TRBV25-1 to TRBJ2-5, with D perhaps matching TRBD1 or TRBD2 (5 bases each). The length of the CDR3 is 14 residues. The V gene lost 0 bases and the J gene lost 4 bases, with 9 bases spanning the gap. In germline, CDR1 is MGHDK, CDR2 SYGVNS. The CDR3 DNA follows: TGTGCCAGCAGTGAATACGGGGACGGAGAGACCCAGTACTTC. This gives the protein CASSEYGDGETQYF.

This chain connects TRBV19 to TRBJ2-7; TRBD1 matches 11 bases. The CDR3 has 16 residues. Germline CDR1 reads LNHDA; CDR2 reads SQIVND (reference sequence). Trimming at V came to 2 bases and at J to 6 bases, leaving 9 bases not matched to a gene. The CDR3 coding sequence is TGTGCCAGTAGTATACGCCCCGGACAGGGGGCAAGCGAGCAGTACTTC. As protein: CASSIRPGQGASEQYF.

The CDR3 sequence is CAMQEEASITLHF. The CDR3 DNA follows: TGTGCCATGCAGGAGGAGGCCAGTATCACCCTCCACTTT. The chain combines TRBV2 with TRBJ1-6; no reliable D call. The CDR3 is made up of 13 amino acids. The V end lost 10 bases, the J end lost 14 bases, and 21 bases lay between the germline ends. Germline V gene sequence: CDR1 SNHLY, CDR2 FYNNEI. Full variable domain (rest looked up from reference TRBV2 and TRBJ1-6): EPEVTQTPSHQVTQMGQEVILRCVPISNHLYFYWYRQILGQKVEFLVSFYNNEISEKSEIFDDQFSVERPDGSNFTLKIRSTKLEDSAMYFCAMQEEASITLHFGNGTRLTVT.

CDR3 bases: TGTGCCAGCGCAGGTCGGACAGTCTCAGAGGGCTACACCTTC. Translation gives CASAGRTVSEGYTF. This chain uses TRBV6-1 with TRBJ1-2, with D perhaps matching TRBD1 (6 bases). The CDR3 loop spans 14 amino acids. Trimming shortened V by 8 bases and J by 8 bases, and 21 bases separated the two germline ends. The germline V gene has CDR1 MNHNS and CDR2 SASEGT.

The chain recombines TRBV19 with TRBJ1-5, with a possible D match to TRBD1 (5 bases). V lost 6 bases, J lost 9 bases, and 9 bases lay in between. The length of the CDR3 is 11 residues. Germline CDR1 LNHDA, CDR2 SQIVND (reference sequence). The CDR3 here is CASSTQGPQHF. For the CDR3, the DNA is TGTGCCAGTAGCACTCAGGGGCCCCAGCATTTT.

J is TRBJ2-3 and V is TRBV19, with D perhaps being TRBD1 or TRBD2 (6 bases each). Germline-derived CDR1 and CDR2 are LNHDA and SQIVND (reference sequence). The CDR3 length is 14 residues. The V end was cut by 4 bases, the J end by 2 bases, with 10 bases between. The CDR3: CASSRWGATDTQYF. CDR3 in DNA: TGTGCCAGTAGTAGGTGGGGGGCCACAGATACGCAGTATTTT.

This clone was seen once. The chain couples TRBV30 to TRBJ2-7, with 7 bases fitting TRBD2. The ends lost 0 bases at V and 3 bases at J; junction bases unmatched: 2. The CDR3 totals 13 residues. Germline V CDR1 and CDR2: GTSNPN, SVGIG (reference sequence). The CDR3 protein is CAWSVGGNYEQYV. The DNA for the CDR3 is TGTGCCTGGAGTGTCGGGGGGAACTACGAGCAGTACGTC.

This sequence joins TRBV9 and TRBJ2-2; 7 bases are shared with TRBD2. J lost 4 bases, V lost 4 bases, and 7 bases had no gene match. CDR3 size: 15 residues. The germline V gene encodes CDR1 SGDLS and CDR2 YYNGEE. In DNA form, the CDR3 reads TGTGCCAGCAGCATAGCGGGTCAGGCCACCGGGGAGCTGTTTTTT. This translates into CASSIAGQATGELFF.

This sequence joins TRBV5-5 and TRBJ1-1; D is ambiguous. V gave up 1 base and J gave up 3 bases, with 10 bases separating them. The V gene's germline CDR1 is SGHKS and CDR2 YYEKEE (reference sequence). The CDR3 has 14 amino acids. The CDR3: CASSLSPRDTEAFF. As DNA, the CDR3 is TGTGCCAGCAGCTTGAGTCCCCGGGACACTGAAGCTTTCTTT.

This chain connects TRBV6-1 to TRBJ2-7; 8 bases line up with TRBD1. J was trimmed by 3 bases and V by 5 bases; bases with no gene match: 6. Germline V lookup: CDR1 MNHNS, CDR2 SASEGT. This CDR3 contains 14 residues. The CDR3 loop is CASSSTGGIYEQYV. CDR3 in DNA: TGTGCCAGCAGTTCAACAGGGGGGATCTACGAGCAGTACGTC.

The chain links TRBV10-3 to TRBJ1-5; D is perhaps TRBD1 (5 bases). Deletions cut 0 bases from V and 1 base from J, with 7 bases between. Germline V CDR1 and CDR2: ENHRY, SYGVKD. The CDR3 length is 15 residues. The CDR3 nucleotides are TGTGCCATCAGTGAGTCAGGGGCAAGCAATCAGCCCCAGCATTTT. It translates to CAISESGASNQPQHF.

The chain recombines TRBV27 with TRBJ1-1; the D gene is possibly TRBD1 (5 bases). Germline CDR1 reads MNHEY; CDR2 reads SMNVEV (reference sequence). The CDR3 totals 14 residues. The V gene lost 2 bases and the J gene lost 5 bases, with 12 bases spanning the gap. In DNA, the CDR3 is TGTGCCAGCAGTTTAGGGCAGGGAAGAACTGAAGCTTTCTTT. This translates into CASSLGQGRTEAFF.

This rearrangement joins TRBV9 to TRBJ1-1; maybe TRBD1 (5 bases). V lost 0 bases and J 3 bases, leaving 12 bases between the germline ends. The CDR3 totals 15 residues. The germline CDR1 and CDR2 sequences are SGDLS and YYNGEE. This CDR3 reads CASSVGGREDTEAFF. As DNA, the CDR3 is TGTGCCAGCAGCGTAGGAGGCAGGGAGGACACTGAAGCTTTCTTT.

V is TRBV6-5 and J is TRBJ2-1, with 11 positions matching TRBD2. With V trimmed by 8 bases and J by 7 bases, 4 bases remained unmatched. The CDR3 sequence is 13 residues long. The V gene's germline CDR1 is MNHEY and CDR2 SVGAGI. The CDR3 protein is CASCVAGGNEQFF. The CDR3 DNA reads as TGTGCCAGCTGTGTAGCGGGGGGGAATGAGCAGTTCTTC.

The chain's CDR3 is CASSQAGLAGIDTQYF. CDR3 DNA sequence: TGCGCCAGCAGCCAAGCCGGACTAGCGGGGATAGATACGCAGTATTTT. The rearrangement uses TRBV4-1 and TRBJ2-3, with 12 bases matching TRBD2. This CDR3 is 16 amino acids long. With 1 base clipped from V and 5 bases from J, the junction kept 4 bases outside the gene matches. Per germline, CDR1 MGHRA and CDR2 YSYEKL.

The chain combines TRBV11-2 with TRBJ1-3, with D possibly being TRBD1 (6 bases). Germline CDR1 SGHAT, CDR2 FQNNGV. This CDR3 region has 16 residues. V lost 0 bases and J 0 bases, leaving 9 bases between the germline ends. The CDR3 spells CASSLDGQFSGNTIYF. The CDR3 nucleotides read TGTGCCAGCAGCTTAGATGGACAGTTCTCTGGAAACACCATATATTTT.

The genes are TRBV27 and TRBJ1-4; D is unclear. This CDR3 contains 13 residues. Trimming pared 6 bases from V and 2 bases from J, leaving 7 bases between. CDR1 and CDR2 (germline): MNHEY, SMNVEV (reference sequence). CDR3 loop: CASSGETNEKLFF. As DNA, the CDR3 is TGTGCCAGCAGCGGGGAGACTAATGAAAAACTGTTTTTT.

The V and J genes are TRBV18 and TRBJ2-3; 8 positions agree with TRBD1. The CDR3 sequence is 16 residues long. Trimming cost V 2 bases and J 2 bases; bases outside gene matches: 6. Looked up from germline, CDR1 is KGHSH and CDR2 is LQKENI. CDR3 in amino acids: CASSPNTGGLTDTQYF. CDR3 DNA sequence: TGTGCCAGCTCACCAAATACAGGGGGTCTCACAGATACGCAGTATTTT.